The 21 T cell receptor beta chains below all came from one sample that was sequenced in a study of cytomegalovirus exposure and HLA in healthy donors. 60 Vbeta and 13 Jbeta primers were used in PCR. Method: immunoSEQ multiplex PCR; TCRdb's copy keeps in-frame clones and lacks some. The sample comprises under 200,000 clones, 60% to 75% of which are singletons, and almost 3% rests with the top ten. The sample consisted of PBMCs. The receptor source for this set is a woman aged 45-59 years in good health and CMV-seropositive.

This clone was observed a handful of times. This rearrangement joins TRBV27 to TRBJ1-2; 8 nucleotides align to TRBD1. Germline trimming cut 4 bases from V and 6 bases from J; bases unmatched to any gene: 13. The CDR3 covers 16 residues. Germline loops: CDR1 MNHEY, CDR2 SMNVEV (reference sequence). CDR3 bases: TGTGCCAGCAGTTCACGCGCGGACAGGGATTCAAATGGCTACACCTTC. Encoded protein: CASSSRADRDSNGYTF.

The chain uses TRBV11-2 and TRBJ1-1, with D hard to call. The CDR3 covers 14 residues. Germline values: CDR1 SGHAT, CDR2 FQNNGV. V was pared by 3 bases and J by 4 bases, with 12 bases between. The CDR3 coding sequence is TGTGCCAGCAGCTTCGGGGATTGGGGCACTGAAGCTTTCTTT. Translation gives CASSFGDWGTEAFF.

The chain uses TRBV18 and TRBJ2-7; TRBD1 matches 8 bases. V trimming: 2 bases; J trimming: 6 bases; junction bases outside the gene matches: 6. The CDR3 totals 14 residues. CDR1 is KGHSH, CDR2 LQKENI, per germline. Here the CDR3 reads CASSPCRQGCEQYF. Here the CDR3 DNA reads TGTGCCAGCTCACCATGTAGACAGGGGTGCGAGCAGTACTTC.

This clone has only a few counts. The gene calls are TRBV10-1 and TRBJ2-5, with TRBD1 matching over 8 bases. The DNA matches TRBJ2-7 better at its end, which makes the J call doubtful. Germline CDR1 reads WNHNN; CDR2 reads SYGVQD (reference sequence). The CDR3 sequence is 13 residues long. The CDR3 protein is CASSTGGISEQYF. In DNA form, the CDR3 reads TGCGCCAGCAGTACAGGGGGGATAAGCGAGCAGTACTTC.

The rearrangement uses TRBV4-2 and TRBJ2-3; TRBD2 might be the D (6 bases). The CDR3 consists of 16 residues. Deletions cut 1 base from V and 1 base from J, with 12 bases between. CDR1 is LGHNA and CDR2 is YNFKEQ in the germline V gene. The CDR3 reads CASSQAASARTDTQYF. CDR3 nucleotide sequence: TGTGCCAGCAGCCAAGCGGCTAGCGCGCGCACAGATACGCAGTATTTT.

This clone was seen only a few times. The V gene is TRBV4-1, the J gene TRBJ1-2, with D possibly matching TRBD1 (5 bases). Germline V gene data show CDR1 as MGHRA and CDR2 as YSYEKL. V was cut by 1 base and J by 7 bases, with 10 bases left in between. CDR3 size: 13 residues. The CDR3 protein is CASSQVAGCGYTF. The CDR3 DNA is TGCGCCAGCAGCCAAGTTGCAGGGTGTGGCTACACCTTC.

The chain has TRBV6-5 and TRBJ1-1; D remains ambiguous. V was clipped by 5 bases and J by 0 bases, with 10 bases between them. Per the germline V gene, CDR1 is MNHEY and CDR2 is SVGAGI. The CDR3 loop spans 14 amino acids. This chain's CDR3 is CASSNGFMNTEAFF. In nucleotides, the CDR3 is TGTGCCAGCAGTAACGGGTTCATGAACACTGAAGCTTTCTTT.

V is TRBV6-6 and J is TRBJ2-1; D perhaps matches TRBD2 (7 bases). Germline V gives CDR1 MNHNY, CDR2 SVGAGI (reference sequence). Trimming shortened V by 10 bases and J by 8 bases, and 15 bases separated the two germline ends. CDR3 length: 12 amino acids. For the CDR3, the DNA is TGTGCCACCGGGGGGCGGGACCATGAGCAGTTCTTC. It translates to CATGGRDHEQFF.

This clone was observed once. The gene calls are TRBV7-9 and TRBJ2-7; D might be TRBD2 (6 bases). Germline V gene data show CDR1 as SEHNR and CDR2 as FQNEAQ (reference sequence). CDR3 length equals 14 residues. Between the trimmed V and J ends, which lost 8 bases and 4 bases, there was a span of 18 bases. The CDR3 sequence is CASSRDLLPYEQYF. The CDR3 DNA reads TGTGCCAGCTCCCGGGACTTACTCCCGTACGAGCAGTACTTC.

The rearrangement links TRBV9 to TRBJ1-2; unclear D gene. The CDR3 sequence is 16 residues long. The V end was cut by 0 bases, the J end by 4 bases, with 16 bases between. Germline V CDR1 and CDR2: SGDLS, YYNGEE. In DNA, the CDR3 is TGTGCCAGCAGCGTAGACAGCACAGTCCGAAGCTATGGCTACACCTTC. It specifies CASSVDSTVRSYGYTF. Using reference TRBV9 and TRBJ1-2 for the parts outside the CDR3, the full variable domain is DSGVTQTPKHLITATGQRVTLRCSPRSGDLSVYWYQQSLDQGLQFLIQYYNGEERAKGNILERFSAQQFPDLHSELNLSSLELGDSALYFCASSVDSTVRSYGYTFGSGTRLTVV.

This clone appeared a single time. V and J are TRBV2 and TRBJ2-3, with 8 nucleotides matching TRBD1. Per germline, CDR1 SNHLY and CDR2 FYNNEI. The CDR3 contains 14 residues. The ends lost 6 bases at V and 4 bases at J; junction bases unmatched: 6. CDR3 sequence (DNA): TGTGCCAGCAGGGACGACAGGGGAGCAGATACGCAGTATTTT. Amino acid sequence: CASRDDRGADTQYF.

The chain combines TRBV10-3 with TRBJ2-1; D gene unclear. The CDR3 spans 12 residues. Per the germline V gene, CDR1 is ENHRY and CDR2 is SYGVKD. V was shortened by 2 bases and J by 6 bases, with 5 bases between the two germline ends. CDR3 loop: CAISEPLNEQFF. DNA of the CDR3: TGTGCCATCAGTGAGCCTCTCAATGAGCAGTTCTTC.

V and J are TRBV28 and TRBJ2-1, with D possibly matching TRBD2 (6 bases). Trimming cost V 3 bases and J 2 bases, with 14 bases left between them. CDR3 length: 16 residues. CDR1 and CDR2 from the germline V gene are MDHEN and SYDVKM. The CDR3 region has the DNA TGTGCCAGCAGTTTGGTCCTAGCGACCCCCTACAATGAGCAGTTCTTC. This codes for CASSLVLATPYNEQFF.

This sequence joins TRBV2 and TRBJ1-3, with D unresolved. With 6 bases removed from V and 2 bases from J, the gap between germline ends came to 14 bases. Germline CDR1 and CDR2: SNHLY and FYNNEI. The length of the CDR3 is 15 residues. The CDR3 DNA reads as TGTGCCAGCAGCGCTTCTGACGGAGCTGGAAACACCATATATTTT. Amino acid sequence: CASSASDGAGNTIYF.

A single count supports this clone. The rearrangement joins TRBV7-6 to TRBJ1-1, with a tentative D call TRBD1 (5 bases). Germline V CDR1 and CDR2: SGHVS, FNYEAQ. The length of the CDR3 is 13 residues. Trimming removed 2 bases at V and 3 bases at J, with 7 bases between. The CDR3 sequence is CASSLLGDTEAFF. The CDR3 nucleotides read TGTGCCAGCAGCTTATTAGGGGACACTGAAGCTTTCTTT.

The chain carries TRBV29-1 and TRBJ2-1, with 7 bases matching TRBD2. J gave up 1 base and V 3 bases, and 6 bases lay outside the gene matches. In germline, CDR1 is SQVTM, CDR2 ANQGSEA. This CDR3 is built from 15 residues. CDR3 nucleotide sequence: TGCAGCGTTGAGACGAGACTAGCATCCTACAATGAGCAGTTCTTC. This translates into CSVETRLASYNEQFF.

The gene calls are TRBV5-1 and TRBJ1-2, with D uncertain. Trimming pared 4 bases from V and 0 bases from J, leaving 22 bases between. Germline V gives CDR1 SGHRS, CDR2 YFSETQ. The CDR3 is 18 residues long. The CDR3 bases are TGCGCCAGCAGCCAACAGTCTATCCCACCTGAATCTAACTATGGCTACACCTTC. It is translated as CASSQQSIPPESNYGYTF.

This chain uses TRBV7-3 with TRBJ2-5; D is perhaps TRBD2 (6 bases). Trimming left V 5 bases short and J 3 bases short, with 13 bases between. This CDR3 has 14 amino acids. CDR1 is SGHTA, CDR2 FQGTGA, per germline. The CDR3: CASSRGWGEETQYF. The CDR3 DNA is TGTGCCAGCAGCCGGGGATGGGGGGAAGAGACCCAGTACTTC.

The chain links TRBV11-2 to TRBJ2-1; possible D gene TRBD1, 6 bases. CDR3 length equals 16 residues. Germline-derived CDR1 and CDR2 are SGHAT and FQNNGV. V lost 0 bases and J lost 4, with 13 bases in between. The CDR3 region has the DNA TGTGCCAGCAGCTTAGATCGGGACATTTTTTACAATGAGCAGTTCTTC. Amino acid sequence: CASSLDRDIFYNEQFF.

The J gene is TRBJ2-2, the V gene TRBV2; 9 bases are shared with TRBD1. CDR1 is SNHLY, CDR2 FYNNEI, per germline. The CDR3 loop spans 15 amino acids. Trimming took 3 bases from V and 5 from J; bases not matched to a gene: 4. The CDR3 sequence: CASSDRDRVTGELFF. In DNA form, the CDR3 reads TGTGCCAGCAGTGATCGGGACAGGGTTACCGGGGAGCTGTTTTTT.

The CDR3 protein is CASSYDRVFTYEQYF. The DNA of the CDR3 is TGTGCCAGCAGTTACGACAGGGTGTTTACCTACGAGCAGTACTTC. This chain connects TRBV6-6 to TRBJ2-5; 7 positions agree with TRBD1. The DNA end favors TRBJ2-7, so the J call may be wrong. The CDR3 covers 15 residues. The V gene's germline CDR1 is MNHNY and CDR2 SVGAGI (reference sequence).